Shown below are 27 T cell receptor beta chains from a single sample sequenced in a study of blood T cell repertoires in COVID-19 (TCRdb year 2020). Receptors were amplified or captured by the immunoSEQ multiplex PCR assay. In TCRdb, the immuneACCESS table is reduced to in-frame sequences with V and J assigned. These tables do not hold every clone; where another copy was compared, an unresolved V gene accounts for under half, and the others remain unexplained. The sample data list more than 45,000 clones, and 70% to 90% of these were observed just once. Of the sample, roughly 5.1% falls within the top ten clones. The material sequenced was peripheral blood. The receptor source for this set is a man aged 35 to 55 with active COVID-19.

The chain joins TRBV5-1 to TRBJ1-1; D is unclear. From germline, CDR1 is SGHRS and CDR2 YFSETQ. V lost 0 bases and J lost 1, with 7 bases in between. The CDR3 is made up of 14 amino acids. CDR3 residues: CASSLDLRNTEAFF. The CDR3 DNA is TGCGCCAGCAGCTTGGATCTAAGGAACACTGAAGCTTTCTTT.

Concerning this clone itself: The germline gene is not matched at one end of the junction; a read error may be the cause. The chain joins TRBV3-1 (or the pseudogene TRBV3-2) to TRBJ2-1; 9 bases map to TRBD2. In germline, CDR1 is LGHDT, CDR2 YNNKEL (reference sequence). This CDR3 comprises 13 residues. CDR3 residues: CASSQIPGLASVF. The CDR3 DNA is TGTGCCAGCAGCCAGATTCCGGGACTAGCCTCAGTCTTC.

The chain joins TRBV7-8 to TRBJ1-2, with TRBD1 identical over 8 bases. Germline V gene sequence: CDR1 SGHVS, CDR2 FQNEAQ. V lost 4 bases to trimming and J lost 4 bases; unmatched junction nucleotides: 5. The CDR3 contains 14 residues. The CDR3 DNA follows: TGTGCCAGCAGCTCCTCGGACAGGGTCTATGGCTACACCTTC. Amino acids: CASSSSDRVYGYTF.

This chain uses TRBV4-1 with TRBJ1-1; D call uncertain. V was clipped by 3 bases and J by 1 base, with 9 bases between them. The germline V gene encodes CDR1 MGHRA and CDR2 YSYEKL. The CDR3 sequence is 14 residues long. CDR3 sequence: CASSHIRENTEAFF. DNA for the CDR3: TGCGCCAGCAGCCATATTCGAGAGAACACTGAAGCTTTCTTT.

This clone was detected many times. This chain links TRBV19 with TRBJ1-1; TRBD1 is a possible D gene (6 bases). Trimming removed 0 bases from V and 8 bases from J, with 13 bases in between. Germline CDR1 LNHDA, CDR2 SQIVND (reference sequence). The CDR3 has 14 amino acids. The CDR3 DNA reads TGTGCCAGTAGTATAGATCCCAGGGGAATGGAAGCTTTCTTT. Translated, it gives CASSIDPRGMEAFF.

The chain links TRBV7-9 to TRBJ1-5; D unclear. Trimming took off 5 bases at V and 6 bases at J, with 14 bases between the two ends. Germline V CDR1 and CDR2: SEHNR, FQNEAQ (reference sequence). CDR3 length: 14 amino acids. CDR3 coding DNA: TGTGCCAGCAGCCTGGCGACCGGAGGTCAGCCCCAGCATTTT. Protein sequence: CASSLATGGQPQHF.

The V and J genes are TRBV18 and TRBJ1-4, with no clear D. The CDR3 has 14 amino acids. Trimming left V 3 bases short and J 8 bases short, with 13 bases between. CDR1 is KGHSH, CDR2 LQKENI, per germline. The CDR3 region is CASSPASQTEKLFF. The CDR3 DNA reads TGTGCCAGCTCACCTGCGAGTCAGACAGAAAAACTGTTTTTT.

This clone was counted between two and nine times. The chain links TRBV27 to TRBJ2-7; TRBD2 matches at 9 bases. The CDR3 spans 16 residues. The V and J ends lost 3 bases and 3 bases, in that order; junction bases with no gene match: 9. Per the germline V gene, CDR1 is MNHEY and CDR2 is SMNVEV (reference sequence). CDR3 sequence reads: CASSFGASGKYYEQYF. CDR3 in DNA: TGTGCCAGCAGTTTTGGGGCTAGCGGGAAGTACTACGAGCAGTACTTC.

The chain has TRBV11-2 and TRBJ2-2; D is unclear. CDR1 and CDR2 from the germline V gene are SGHAT and FQNNGV. CDR3 length: 16 amino acids. Trimming took 3 bases from V and 1 from J, leaving 12 bases between them. CDR3 loop: CASSLVKLKNTGELFF. Written as DNA, the CDR3 is TGTGCCAGCAGCTTGGTTAAGCTGAAGAACACCGGGGAGCTGTTTTTT.

This clone is classed as medium-sized (0.01 to 0.1%). The V gene is TRBV9, the J gene TRBJ2-7; TRBD1 might be the D (6 bases). Trimming shortened V by 0 bases and J by 2 bases, and 12 bases separated the two germline ends. CDR1 is SGDLS and CDR2 is YYNGEE in the germline V gene. This CDR3 is 15 amino acids long. The CDR3 region is CASSVGTVDPYEQYF. CDR3 DNA sequence: TGTGCCAGCAGCGTAGGGACAGTTGACCCCTACGAGCAGTACTTC.

CDR3 amino acids: CASSGPRAPQPQHF. Here the CDR3 DNA reads TGTGCCAGCAGTGGGCCGAGGGCTCCTCAGCCCCAGCATTTT. V is TRBV28 and J is TRBJ1-5, with D unclear. The CDR3 contains 14 residues. The V end lost 5 bases, the J end lost 6 bases, and 14 bases lay between the germline ends. Germline V gene sequence: CDR1 MDHEN, CDR2 SYDVKM. The full variable domain, its missing parts supplied by reference TRBV28 and TRBJ1-5, is DVKVTQSSRYLVKRTGEKVFLECVQDMDHENMFWYRQDPGLGLRLIYFSYDVKMKEKGDIPEGYSVSREKKERFSLILESASTNQTSMYLCASSGPRAPQPQHFGDGTRLSIL.

V is TRBV28 and J is TRBJ1-2; 7 nucleotides match TRBD1. This CDR3 has 15 amino acids. Looked up from germline, CDR1 is MDHEN and CDR2 is SYDVKM. V lost 4 bases and J lost 6; bases outside the gene matches: 11. The CDR3 sequence is CASSSKDRAVNGYTF. CDR3 bases: TGTGCCAGCAGTTCCAAAGACAGGGCAGTCAATGGCTACACCTTC.

The chain has TRBV11-2 and TRBJ1-2; 8 bases align to TRBD1. Trimming at V came to 5 bases and at J to 1 base, leaving 3 bases not matched to a gene. Germline lookup yields CDR1 SGHAT and CDR2 FQNNGV. The CDR3 is made up of 14 amino acids. In DNA, the CDR3 is TGTGCCAGCAGCCCCGACAGGGGTAACTATGGCTACACCTTC. It specifies CASSPDRGNYGYTF.

The J gene is TRBJ1-4, the V gene TRBV5-1; D not resolved. The length of the CDR3 is 15 residues. Germline assignment: CDR1 SGHRS and CDR2 YFSETQ. V was cut by 0 bases and J by 2 bases, with 8 bases left in between. The CDR3 DNA reads as TGCGCCAGCAGCTTGGGGAGCGGGACTAATGAAAAACTGTTTTTT. It specifies CASSLGSGTNEKLFF.

V usage is TRBV18 and J usage is TRBJ1-3, with D hard to call. Germline lookup yields CDR1 KGHSH and CDR2 LQKENI. There are 14 residues in the CDR3. V lost 6 bases, J lost 2 bases, and 11 bases lay in between. The CDR3 nucleotides read TGTGCCAGCTCCCCGCCCGGGGCTGGAAACACCATATATTTT. It translates to CASSPPGAGNTIYF.

The chain has TRBV27 and TRBJ2-7, with TRBD1 identical over 7 bases. Germline V gives CDR1 MNHEY, CDR2 SMNVEV (reference sequence). Trimming removed 4 bases from V and 0 bases from J; junction bases left unmatched: 9. The CDR3 consists of 16 residues. CDR3 coding DNA: TGTGCCAGCAGTTCCCTACAGGGGTTCCTCTCCTACGAGCAGTACTTC. Encoded protein: CASSSLQGFLSYEQYF.

V is TRBV19 and J is TRBJ2-1; D is undetermined. Germline V gives CDR1 LNHDA, CDR2 SQIVND (reference sequence). V lost 3 bases and J lost 7, with 10 bases in between. The CDR3 runs 13 residues. The CDR3 DNA is TGTGCCAGTAGTATGGTACGGAGTAATGAGCAGTTCTTC. Amino acid sequence: CASSMVRSNEQFF.

This clone was counted a single time. This rearrangement joins TRBV7-3 to TRBJ1-1; no reliable D call. Trimming left V 2 bases short and J 1 base short, with 5 bases between. The CDR3 extends over 13 amino acids. Germline V gene sequence: CDR1 SGHTA, CDR2 FQGTGA. The CDR3 loop reads CASSLSGNTEAFF. Written as DNA, the CDR3 is TGTGCCAGCAGCTTATCCGGGAACACTGAAGCTTTCTTT.

V gene TRBV27 combines with J gene TRBJ2-1, with TRBD2 identical over 8 bases. Germline CDR1 reads MNHEY; CDR2 reads SMNVEV (reference sequence). The CDR3 contains 15 residues. With 2 bases clipped from V and 3 bases from J, the junction kept 3 bases outside the gene matches. The CDR3 nucleotides read TGTGCCAGCAGTTTAACTAGCGGAGTCTACAATGAGCAGTTCTTC. Its protein is CASSLTSGVYNEQFF.

This rearrangement joins TRBV27 to TRBJ2-7; TRBD1 matches 8 bases. Trimming cost V 5 bases and J 0 bases; bases outside gene matches: 9. Germline loops: CDR1 MNHEY, CDR2 SMNVEV (reference sequence). This CDR3 is built from 16 residues. The CDR3 DNA reads as TGTGCCAGCAGTCCTCTGGACAGGGCCATCTCCTACGAGCAGTACTTC. Translating it yields CASSPLDRAISYEQYF.

The chain carries TRBV18 and TRBJ1-6; TRBD1 is a possible D gene (6 bases). With 6 bases removed from V and 9 bases from J, the gap between germline ends came to 18 bases. From germline, CDR1 is KGHSH and CDR2 LQKENI. The CDR3 totals 15 residues. The CDR3 here is CASSVSGTPSSPLHF. CDR3 nucleotides: TGTGCCAGCTCGGTCTCCGGGACACCATCTTCACCCCTCCACTTT.

The chain couples TRBV5-6 to TRBJ2-5; a weak D match, TRBD2 (6 bases). This CDR3 spans 13 amino acids. Germline CDR1 and CDR2: SGHDT and YYEEEE. V was pared by 5 bases and J by 7 bases, with 15 bases between. CDR3 loop: CASRERGSGTQYF. The CDR3 nucleotides read TGTGCCAGCAGGGAACGGGGGTCGGGGACCCAGTACTTC.

V usage is TRBV2 and J usage is TRBJ2-7, with a tentative D call TRBD2 (7 bases). Germline CDR1 SNHLY, CDR2 FYNNEI. The V end was cut by 7 bases, the J end by 5 bases, with 18 bases between. The CDR3 is 14 amino acids. The CDR3 here is CASTLIRGGNEQYF. Here the CDR3 DNA reads TGTGCCAGCACCTTGATTAGGGGGGGGAACGAGCAGTACTTC.

This rearrangement joins TRBV3-1 (or the pseudogene TRBV3-2) to TRBJ2-3; 8 positions agree with TRBD2. Germline V gene data show CDR1 as LGHDT and CDR2 as YNNKEL (reference sequence). Trimming took 4 bases from V and 6 from J; bases not matched to a gene: 12. This CDR3 region has 16 residues. The CDR3 region has the DNA TGTGCCAGCAGCCTTCAGCCGGGACTAGGGACGGATACGCAGTATTTT. This codes for CASSLQPGLGTDTQYF.

The CDR3 here is CASSIGPYNEQFF. The DNA for the CDR3 is TGTGCCAGTAGTATAGGGCCCTACAATGAGCAGTTCTTC. The chain has TRBV19 and TRBJ2-1, with unresolved D. The V and J ends lost 1 base and 2 bases respectively, with 3 bases between them. CDR3 length equals 13 residues. Germline values: CDR1 LNHDA, CDR2 SQIVND (reference sequence).

This sequence joins TRBV4-2 and TRBJ1-5; D may be TRBD1 (5 bases). Germline values: CDR1 LGHNA, CDR2 YNFKEQ. V was shortened by 4 bases and J by 5 bases, with 21 bases between the two germline ends. CDR3 size: 17 residues. The CDR3 sequence is CASSPRGGRGVDQPQHF. The CDR3 coding sequence is TGTGCCAGCAGCCCCCGAGGAGGGAGAGGGGTGGATCAGCCCCAGCATTTT.

V is TRBV9 and J is TRBJ2-3; 9 bases fit TRBD2. J lost 4 bases, V lost 2 bases, and 2 bases had no gene match. CDR1 SGDLS and CDR2 YYNGEE come from the germline V gene. The CDR3 spans 14 residues. The CDR3 sequence: CASSVREGADTQYF. CDR3 DNA: TGTGCCAGCAGCGTGCGGGAGGGGGCAGATACGCAGTATTTT.